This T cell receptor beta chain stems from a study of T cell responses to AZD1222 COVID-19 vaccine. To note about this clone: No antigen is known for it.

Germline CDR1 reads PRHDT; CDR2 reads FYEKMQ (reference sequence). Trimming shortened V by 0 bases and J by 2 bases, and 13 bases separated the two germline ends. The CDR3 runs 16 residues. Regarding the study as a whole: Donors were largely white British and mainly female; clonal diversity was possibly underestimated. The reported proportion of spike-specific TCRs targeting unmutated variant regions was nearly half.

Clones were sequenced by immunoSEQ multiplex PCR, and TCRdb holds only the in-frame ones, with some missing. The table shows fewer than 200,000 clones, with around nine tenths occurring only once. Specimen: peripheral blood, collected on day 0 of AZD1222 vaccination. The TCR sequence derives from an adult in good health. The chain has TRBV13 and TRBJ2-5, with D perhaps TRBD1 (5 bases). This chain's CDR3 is CASSLGPGKTQETQYF. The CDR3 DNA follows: TGTGCCAGCAGCTTAGGTCCAGGGAAAACTCAAGAGACCCAGTACTTC.